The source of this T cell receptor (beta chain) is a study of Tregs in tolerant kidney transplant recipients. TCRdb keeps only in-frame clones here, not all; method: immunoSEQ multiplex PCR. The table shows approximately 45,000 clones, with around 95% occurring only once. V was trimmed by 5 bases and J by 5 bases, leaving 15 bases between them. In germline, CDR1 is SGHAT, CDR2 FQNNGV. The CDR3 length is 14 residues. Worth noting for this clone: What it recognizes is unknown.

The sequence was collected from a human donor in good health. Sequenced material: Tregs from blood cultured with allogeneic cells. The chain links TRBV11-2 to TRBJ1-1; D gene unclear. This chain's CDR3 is CASSPVEYGTEAFF. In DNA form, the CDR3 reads TGTGCCAGCAGCCCGGTAGAGTACGGGACTGAAGCTTTCTTT.